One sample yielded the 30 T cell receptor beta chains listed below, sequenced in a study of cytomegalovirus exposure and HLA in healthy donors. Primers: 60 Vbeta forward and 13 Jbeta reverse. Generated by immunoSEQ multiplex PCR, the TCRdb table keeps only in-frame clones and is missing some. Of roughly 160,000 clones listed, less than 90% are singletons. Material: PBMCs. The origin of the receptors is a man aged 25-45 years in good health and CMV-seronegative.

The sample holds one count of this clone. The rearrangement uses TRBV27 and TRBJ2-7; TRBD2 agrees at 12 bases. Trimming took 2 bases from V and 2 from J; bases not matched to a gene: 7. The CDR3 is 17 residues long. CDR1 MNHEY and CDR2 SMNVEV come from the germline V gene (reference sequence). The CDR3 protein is CASSLISLAGGAYEQYF. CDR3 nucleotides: TGTGCCAGCAGTTTAATTTCACTAGCGGGAGGCGCCTACGAGCAGTACTTC.

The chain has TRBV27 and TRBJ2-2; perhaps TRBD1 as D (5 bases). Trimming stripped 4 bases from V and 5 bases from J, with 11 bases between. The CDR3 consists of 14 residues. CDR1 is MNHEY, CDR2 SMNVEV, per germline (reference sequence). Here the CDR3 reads CASSYSRVTGELFF. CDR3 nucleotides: TGTGCCAGCAGTTACAGCAGGGTTACCGGGGAGCTGTTTTTT.

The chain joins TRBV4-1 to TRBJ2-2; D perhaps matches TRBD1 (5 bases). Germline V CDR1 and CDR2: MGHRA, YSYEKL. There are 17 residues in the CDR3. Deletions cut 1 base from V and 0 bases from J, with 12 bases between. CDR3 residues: CASSQVSGRANTGELFF. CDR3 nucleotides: TGCGCCAGCAGCCAAGTAAGTGGCAGGGCGAACACCGGGGAGCTGTTTTTT.

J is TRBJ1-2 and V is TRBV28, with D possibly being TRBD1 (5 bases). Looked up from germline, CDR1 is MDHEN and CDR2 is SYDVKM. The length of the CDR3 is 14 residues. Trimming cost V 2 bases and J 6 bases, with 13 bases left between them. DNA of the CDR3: TGTGCCAGCAGTTTAACTCGGACACAACATGGCTACACCTTC. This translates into CASSLTRTQHGYTF.

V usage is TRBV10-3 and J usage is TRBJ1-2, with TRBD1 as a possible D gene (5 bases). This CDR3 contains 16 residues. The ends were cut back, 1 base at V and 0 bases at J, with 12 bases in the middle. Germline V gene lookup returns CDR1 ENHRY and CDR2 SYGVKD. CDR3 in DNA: TGTGCCATCAGTGAGTACGACAGAGCCCCTAACTATGGCTACACCTTC. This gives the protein CAISEYDRAPNYGYTF.

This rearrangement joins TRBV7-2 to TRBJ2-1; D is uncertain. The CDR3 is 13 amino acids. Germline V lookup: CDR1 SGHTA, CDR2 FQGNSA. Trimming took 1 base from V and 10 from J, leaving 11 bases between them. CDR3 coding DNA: TGTGCCAGCAGCTTAGTAGTCGTTCGGGAGCAGTTCTTC. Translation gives CASSLVVVREQFF.

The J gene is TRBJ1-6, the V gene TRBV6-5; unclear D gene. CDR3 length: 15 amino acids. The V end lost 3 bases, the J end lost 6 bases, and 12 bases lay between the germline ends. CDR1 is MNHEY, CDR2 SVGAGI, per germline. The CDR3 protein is CASSYTGFGNSPLHF. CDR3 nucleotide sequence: TGTGCCAGCAGTTATACCGGGTTCGGTAATTCACCCCTCCACTTT.

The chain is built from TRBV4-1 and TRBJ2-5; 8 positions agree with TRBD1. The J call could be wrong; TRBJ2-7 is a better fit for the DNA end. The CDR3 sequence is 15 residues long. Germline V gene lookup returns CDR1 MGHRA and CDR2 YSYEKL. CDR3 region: CASSQVTGGTYEQYF. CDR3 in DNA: TGCGCCAGCAGCCAAGTAACAGGGGGAACCTACGAGCAGTACTTC.

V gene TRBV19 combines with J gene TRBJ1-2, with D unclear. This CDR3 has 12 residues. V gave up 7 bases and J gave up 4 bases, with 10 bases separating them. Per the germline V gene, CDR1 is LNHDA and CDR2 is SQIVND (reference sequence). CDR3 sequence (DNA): TGTGCCAGTACCCGGGGTGTCTATGGCTACACCTTC. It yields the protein CASTRGVYGYTF.

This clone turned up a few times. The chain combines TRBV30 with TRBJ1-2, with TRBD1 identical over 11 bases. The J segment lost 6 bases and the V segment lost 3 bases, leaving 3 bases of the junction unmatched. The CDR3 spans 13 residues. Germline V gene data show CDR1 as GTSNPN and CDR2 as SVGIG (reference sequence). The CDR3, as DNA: TGTGCCTGGAGCTTGGGACAGGGGGATGGCTACACCTTC. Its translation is CAWSLGQGDGYTF.

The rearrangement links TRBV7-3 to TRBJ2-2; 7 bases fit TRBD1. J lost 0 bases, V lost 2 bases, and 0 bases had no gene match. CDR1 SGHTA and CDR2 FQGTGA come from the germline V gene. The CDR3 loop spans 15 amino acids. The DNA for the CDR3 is TGTGCCAGCAGCTTACAGGGGGCGAACACCGGGGAGCTGTTTTTT. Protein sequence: CASSLQGANTGELFF.

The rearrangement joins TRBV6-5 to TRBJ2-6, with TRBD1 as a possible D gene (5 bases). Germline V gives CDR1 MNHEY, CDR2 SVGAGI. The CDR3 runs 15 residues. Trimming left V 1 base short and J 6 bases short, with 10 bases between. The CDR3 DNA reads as TGTGCCAGCAGTTACTGGTCAGGGATGGCCAACGTCCTGACTTTC. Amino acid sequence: CASSYWSGMANVLTF.

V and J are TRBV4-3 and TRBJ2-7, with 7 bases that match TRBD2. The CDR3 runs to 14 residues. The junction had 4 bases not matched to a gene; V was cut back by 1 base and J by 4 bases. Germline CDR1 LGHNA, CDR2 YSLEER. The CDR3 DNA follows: TGCGCCAGCAGCCAAGGCGGGGAGGGTTACGAGCAGTACTTC. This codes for CASSQGGEGYEQYF.

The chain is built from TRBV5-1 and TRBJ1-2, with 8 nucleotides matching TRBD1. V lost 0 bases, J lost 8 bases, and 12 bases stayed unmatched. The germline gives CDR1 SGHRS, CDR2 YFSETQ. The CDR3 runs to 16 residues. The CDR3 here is CASSLDAGTGVKGYTF. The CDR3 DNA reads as TGCGCCAGCAGCTTGGATGCCGGGACAGGAGTCAAGGGCTACACCTTC.

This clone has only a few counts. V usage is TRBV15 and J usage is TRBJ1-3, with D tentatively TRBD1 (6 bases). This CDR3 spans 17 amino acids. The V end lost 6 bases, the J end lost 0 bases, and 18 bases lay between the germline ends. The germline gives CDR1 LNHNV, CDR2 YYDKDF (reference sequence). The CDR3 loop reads CATRAIGGASSGNTIYF. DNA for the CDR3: TGTGCCACCAGAGCCATCGGGGGGGCCTCCTCTGGAAACACCATATATTTT.

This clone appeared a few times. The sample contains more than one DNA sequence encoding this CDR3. The CDR3 region has the DNA TGTGCCAGCAGCCCGAGAGCTTCACTGGCGGGCATCTACAATGAGCAGTTCTTC. It is translated as CASSPRASLAGIYNEQFF. The chain carries TRBV7-2 and TRBJ2-1; the D gene is possibly TRBD2 (5 bases). CDR1 SGHTA and CDR2 FQGNSA come from the germline V gene. This CDR3 comprises 18 residues. The V end lost 5 bases, the J end lost 3 bases, and 23 bases lay between the germline ends.

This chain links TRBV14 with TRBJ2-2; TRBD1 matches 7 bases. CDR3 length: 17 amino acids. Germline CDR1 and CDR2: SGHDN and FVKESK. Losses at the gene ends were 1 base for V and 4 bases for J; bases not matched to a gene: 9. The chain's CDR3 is CASSQANRGWGTGELFF. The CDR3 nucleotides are TGTGCCAGCAGCCAAGCAAACAGGGGTTGGGGCACCGGGGAGCTGTTTTTT.

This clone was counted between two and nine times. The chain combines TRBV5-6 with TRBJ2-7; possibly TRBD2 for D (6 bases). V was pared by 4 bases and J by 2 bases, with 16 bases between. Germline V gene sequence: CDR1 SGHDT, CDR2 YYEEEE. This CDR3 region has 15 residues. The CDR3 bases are TGTGCCAGCAGCCCCCAAGGGAGGATAACCTACGAGCAGTACTTC. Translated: CASSPQGRITYEQYF.

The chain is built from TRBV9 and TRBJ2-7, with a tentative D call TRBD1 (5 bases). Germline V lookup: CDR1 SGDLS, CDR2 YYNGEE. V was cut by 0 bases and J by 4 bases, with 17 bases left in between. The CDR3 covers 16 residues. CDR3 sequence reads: CASSVGGDTNYYEQYF. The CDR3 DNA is TGTGCCAGCAGCGTAGGGGGCGATACAAACTATTACGAGCAGTACTTC.

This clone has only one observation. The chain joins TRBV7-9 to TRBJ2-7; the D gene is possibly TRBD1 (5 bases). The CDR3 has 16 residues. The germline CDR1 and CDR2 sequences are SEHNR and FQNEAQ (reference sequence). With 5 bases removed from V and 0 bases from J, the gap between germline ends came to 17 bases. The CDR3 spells CASSPGASRPSYEQYF. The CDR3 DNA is TGTGCCAGCAGCCCTGGGGCCAGTCGGCCCTCCTACGAGCAGTACTTC.

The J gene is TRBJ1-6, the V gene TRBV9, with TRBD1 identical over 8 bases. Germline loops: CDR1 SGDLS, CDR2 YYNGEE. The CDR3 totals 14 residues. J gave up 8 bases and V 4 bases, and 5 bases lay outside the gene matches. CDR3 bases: TGTGCCAGCAGCCCCGGACAGGGAGATTCACCCCTCCACTTT. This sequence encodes CASSPGQGDSPLHF.

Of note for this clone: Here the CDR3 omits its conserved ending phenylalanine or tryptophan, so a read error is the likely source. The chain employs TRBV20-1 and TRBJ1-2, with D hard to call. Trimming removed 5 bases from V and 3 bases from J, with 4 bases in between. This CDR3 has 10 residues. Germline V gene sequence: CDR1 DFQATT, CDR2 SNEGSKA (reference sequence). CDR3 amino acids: CSAWDYGYTL. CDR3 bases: TGCAGTGCTTGGGACTATGGCTACACCCTC.

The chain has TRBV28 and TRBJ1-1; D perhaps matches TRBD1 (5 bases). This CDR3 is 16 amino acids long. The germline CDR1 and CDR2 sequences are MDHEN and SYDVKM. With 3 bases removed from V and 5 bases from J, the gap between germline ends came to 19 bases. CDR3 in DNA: TGTGCCAGCAGTTTCCAACGGACACCCCAAGGGACTGAAGCTTTCTTT. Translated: CASSFQRTPQGTEAFF.

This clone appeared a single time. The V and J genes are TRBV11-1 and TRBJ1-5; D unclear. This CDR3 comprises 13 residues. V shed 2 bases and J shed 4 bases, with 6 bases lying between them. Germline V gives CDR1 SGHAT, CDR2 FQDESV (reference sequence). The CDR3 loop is CASSLWQNQPQHF. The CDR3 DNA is TGTGCCAGCAGCTTATGGCAGAATCAGCCCCAGCATTTT.

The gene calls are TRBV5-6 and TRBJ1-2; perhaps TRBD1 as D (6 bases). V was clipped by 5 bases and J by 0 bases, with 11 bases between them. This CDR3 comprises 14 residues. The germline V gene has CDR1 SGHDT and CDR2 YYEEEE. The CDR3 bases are TGTGCCAGCAGGCTACAGGGCCCTAACTATGGCTACACCTTC. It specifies CASRLQGPNYGYTF.

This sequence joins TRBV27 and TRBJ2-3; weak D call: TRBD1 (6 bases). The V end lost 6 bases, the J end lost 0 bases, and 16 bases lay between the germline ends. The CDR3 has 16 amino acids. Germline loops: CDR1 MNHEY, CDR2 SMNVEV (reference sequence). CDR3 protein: CASRARGTSSTDTQYF. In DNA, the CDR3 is TGTGCCAGCAGAGCCAGAGGGACAAGTAGCACAGATACGCAGTATTTT.

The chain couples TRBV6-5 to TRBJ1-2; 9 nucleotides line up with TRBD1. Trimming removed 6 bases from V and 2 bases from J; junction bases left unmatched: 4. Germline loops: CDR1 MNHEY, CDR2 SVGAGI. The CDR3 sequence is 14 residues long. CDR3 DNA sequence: TGTGCCAGCAGATCCGGACAGGGGAACTATGGCTACACCTTC. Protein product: CASRSGQGNYGYTF.

The CDR3 DNA sequence: TGTGCCAGCAGTGAAGCGGACAGGGGGCGCGAGGGCTACACCTTC. It specifies CASSEADRGREGYTF. V and J are TRBV2 and TRBJ1-2; 11 bases match TRBD1. V lost 0 bases and J lost 8; bases outside the gene matches: 5. The CDR3 runs to 15 residues. The germline V gene encodes CDR1 SNHLY and CDR2 FYNNEI.

The CDR3 reads CASSSTGETQYF. CDR3 nucleotide sequence: TGTGCCAGCAGTTCCACCGGGGAGACCCAGTACTTC. The rearrangement links TRBV13 to TRBJ2-5; D is uncertain. Per the germline V gene, CDR1 is PRHDT and CDR2 is FYEKMQ (reference sequence). Trimming stripped 6 bases from V and 5 bases from J, with 10 bases between. The CDR3 has 12 amino acids.

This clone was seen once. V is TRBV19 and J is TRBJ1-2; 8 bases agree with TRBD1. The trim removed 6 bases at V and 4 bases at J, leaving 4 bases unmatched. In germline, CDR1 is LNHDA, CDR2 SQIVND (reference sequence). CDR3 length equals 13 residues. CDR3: CASRPTGGYGYTF. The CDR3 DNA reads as TGTGCCAGTAGACCTACAGGGGGCTATGGCTACACCTTC.